A selection of T cell receptor beta chains follows, all from one sample in a study of blood T cell repertoires in COVID-19. Produced via immunoSEQ multiplex PCR; TCRdb's table is partial and in-frame only. The table has nearly 300,000 clones, 85% to 90% seen once. Sequencing was done on a sample of PBMCs or T cells enriched from blood (not recorded which). The source of these receptors is a woman aged 45 to 65 who had been exposed to COVID-19. Both conserved end residues are part of each CDR3. The D gene is left open where the match is weak.

CDR3 protein: CASSFYGREDEQYF; V gene: TRBV7-8; D gene: -; J gene: TRBJ2-7
CDR3 protein: CASSLAGTPSYNEQFF; V gene: TRBV5-1; D gene: -; J gene: TRBJ2-1
CDR3 protein: CASSQALRVAGESYEQYF; V gene: TRBV4-2; D gene: TRBD2; J gene: TRBJ2-7
CDR3 protein: CSVSTQRDRGLEKLFF; V gene: TRBV29-1; D gene: -; J gene: TRBJ1-4
CDR3 protein: CASNPWAAPNEKLFF; V gene: TRBV6-5; D gene: -; J gene: TRBJ1-4
CDR3 protein: CASSHGTGGMSYEQYF; V gene: TRBV27; D gene: TRBD2; J gene: TRBJ2-7
CDR3 protein: CASRLSGAGELFF; V gene: TRBV28; D gene: TRBD2; J gene: TRBJ2-2
CDR3 protein: CASSEVGQGPYEQYF; V gene: TRBV2; D gene: TRBD1; J gene: TRBJ2-7
CDR3 protein: CASTSGGTGNTEAFF; V gene: TRBV28; D gene: TRBD1; J gene: TRBJ1-1
CDR3 protein: CASSGRGAGNTIYF; V gene: TRBV28; D gene: -; J gene: TRBJ1-3